The clone carrying this T cell receptor (beta chain) showed up just a few times. The antigen is unknown. Researchers made TCR beta libraries by using iRepertoire HTBI primers and running Arm-PCR on CDR3 regions. TCRdb fed the multiplex PCR reads into MiXCR, producing one record per CDR3 protein. The data hold around 400,000 distinct CDR3 sequences, with about 14% observed a single time. This record comes from a study of regulatory T cells in long-lasting Graves disease. Looking at the study overall: Newly diagnosed Graves' patients had taken antithyroid drugs under 3 months. Notes on the study in general: Persistent Graves' cases showed lower TCR diversity than newly diagnosed cases. Tissue studied was limited to peripheral blood, excluding thyroid tissue.

Regarding time point: newly diagnosed GD, antithyroid drugs for less than 3 months. RNA extracted from PBMCs served as the sequencing template. American Thyroid Association guidelines defined how Graves' disease was diagnosed. Trimming removed 1 base from V and 2 bases from J; junction bases left unmatched: 3. This CDR3 has 16 residues. CDR1 LGHDT and CDR2 YNNKEL come from the germline V gene (reference sequence). The TCR originated in a female donor with Graves disease. Sequences were derived from peripheral blood mononuclear cells (PBMCs), sampled at new diagnosis, from a patient treated with antithyroid drugs. V and J are TRBV3-1 and TRBJ2-5; 11 bases align to TRBD2. This CDR3 is CASSQAGTSGQETQYF. The CDR3 bases are TGTGCCAGCAGCCAAGCGGGGACTAGCGGACAAGAGACCCAGTACTTC.